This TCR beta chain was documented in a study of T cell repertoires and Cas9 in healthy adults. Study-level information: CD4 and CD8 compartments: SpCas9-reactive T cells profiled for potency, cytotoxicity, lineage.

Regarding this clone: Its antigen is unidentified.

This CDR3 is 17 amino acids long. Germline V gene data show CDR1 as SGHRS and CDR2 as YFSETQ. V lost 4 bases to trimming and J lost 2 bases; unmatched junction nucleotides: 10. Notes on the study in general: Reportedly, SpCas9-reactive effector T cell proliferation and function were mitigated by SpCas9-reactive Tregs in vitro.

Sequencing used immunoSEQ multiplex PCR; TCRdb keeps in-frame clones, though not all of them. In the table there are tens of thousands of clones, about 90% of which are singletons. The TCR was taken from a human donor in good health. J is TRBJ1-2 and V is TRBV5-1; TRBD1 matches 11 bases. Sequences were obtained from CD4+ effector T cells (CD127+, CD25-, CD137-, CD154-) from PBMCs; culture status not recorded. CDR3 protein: CASSSGRGQGVNYGYTF. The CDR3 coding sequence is TGCGCCAGCAGCAGCGGCCGGGGACAGGGGGTAAACTATGGCTACACCTTC.